This T cell receptor beta chain was recorded in a study of shared clonotypes between healthy human individuals. CDR3 length equals 14 residues. The germline gives CDR1 SGDLS, CDR2 YYNGEE. V gave up 0 bases and J gave up 14 bases, with 15 bases separating them. Libraries were prepared by immunoSEQ multiplex PCR; TCRdb keeps only in-frame clonotypes and omits some of them. In the table there are around 2,000,000 clones, roughly 95% of which are singletons. Sequenced material: naive CD4+ T cells sorted from blood. Subset denoted: CD45RA+ positively selected. V usage is TRBV9 and J usage is TRBJ1-6; tentative D call: TRBD1 (5 bases). This receptor was identified in a man younger than 35 in good health. The chain's CDR3 is CASSVDLQGPALHF. The CDR3 DNA reads TGTGCCAGCAGCGTAGATTTGCAGGGCCCAGCCCTCCACTTT.